These 14 T cell receptor beta chains were all obtained from the same sample, sequenced in a study of T-cell memory formation after mild COVID-19. TCRdb ran MiXCR on the 5' RACE reads and lists one entry per CDR3 protein. The sample has about 400,000 distinct CDR3 sequences; around a quarter are singletons. Source material: PBMCs or a T cell subset sorted from them (not recorded which). The receptor set was obtained from an adult woman who had mild COVID-19 (a few samples of this study predate the infection). Cell type and time point are not known.

V usage is TRBV7-8 and J usage is TRBJ2-5, with 14 bases that match TRBD2. CDR1 and CDR2 (germline): SGHVS, FQNEAQ. With V trimmed by 6 bases and J by 1 base, 19 bases remained unmatched. This CDR3 has 21 residues. CDR3 residues: CASRTSGTSGRFWLGQETQYF. CDR3 in DNA: TGTGCCAGCAGAACCTCCGGGACTAGCGGGAGATTTTGGCTCGGCCAAGAGACCCAGTACTTC.

The chain employs TRBV6-2 or TRBV6-3 and TRBJ2-5, with TRBD2 matching over 14 bases. The V and J ends lost 0 bases and 2 bases, in that order; junction bases with no gene match: 5. The length of the CDR3 is 18 residues. CDR1 and CDR2 (germline): MNHEY, SVGEGT. CDR3 loop: CASSYSIGTSGGQETQYF. The CDR3, as DNA: TGTGCCAGCAGTTACTCGATCGGGACTAGCGGGGGACAAGAGACCCAGTACTTC.

This clonotype was counted between two and nine times. The chain links TRBV9 to TRBJ2-7; D unresolved. CDR1 and CDR2 from the germline V gene are SGDLS and YYNGEE. The CDR3 is made up of 14 amino acids. V was trimmed by 3 bases and J by 2 bases, leaving 12 bases between them. For the CDR3, the DNA is TGTGCCAGCAGCGAGTCCCCCCAACCCTACGAGCAGTACTTC. Translated: CASSESPQPYEQYF.

This clonotype was counted only a few times. This sequence joins TRBV11-3 and TRBJ2-3; 8 bases match TRBD1. Germline CDR1 reads SGHNT; CDR2 reads YENEEA. The CDR3 runs 16 residues. The ends lost 5 bases at V and 2 bases at J; junction bases unmatched: 9. CDR3 residues: CASSATGTGLTDTQYF. The CDR3 DNA follows: TGTGCCAGCAGCGCAACCGGGACAGGCCTCACAGATACGCAGTATTTT.

The rearrangement joins TRBV5-1 to TRBJ2-3, with TRBD2 matching over 10 bases. V shed 3 bases, J shed 0 bases, and the junction held 7 bases outside the gene matches. This CDR3 region has 17 residues. The germline V gene has CDR1 SGHRS and CDR2 YFSETQ. DNA of the CDR3: TGCGCCAGCAGCTCACGGACTAGCGGTCCTAGCACAGATACGCAGTATTTT. Amino acid sequence: CASSSRTSGPSTDTQYF.

This sequence joins TRBV20-1 and TRBJ1-4, with unresolved D. Trimming cost V 3 bases and J 5 bases, with 10 bases left between them. Germline V lookup: CDR1 DFQATT, CDR2 SNEGSKA (reference sequence). The CDR3 has 13 amino acids. CDR3 in amino acids: CSAREDGNEKLFF. CDR3 DNA: TGCAGTGCTAGGGAGGACGGAAATGAAAAACTGTTTTTT.

This clonotype was picked up a small number of times. The chain recombines TRBV6-2 or TRBV6-3 with TRBJ2-3; D ambiguous. The CDR3 consists of 12 residues. Trimming cost V 8 bases and J 3 bases, with 9 bases left between them. Germline V lookup: CDR1 MNHEY, CDR2 SVGEGT. The CDR3 is CASRRPTDTQYF. CDR3 nucleotide sequence: TGTGCCAGCCGGAGACCAACAGATACGCAGTATTTT.

There are a few counts of this clonotype. The gene calls are TRBV4-3 and TRBJ1-5, with unresolved D. The CDR3 length is 14 residues. From germline, CDR1 is LGHNA and CDR2 YSLEER. The germline V and J ends were trimmed by 1 base and 4 bases, with 8 bases remaining between them. CDR3 residues: CASSQVQGNQPQHF. CDR3 coding DNA: TGCGCCAGCAGCCAAGTTCAAGGGAATCAGCCCCAGCATTTT.

This clonotype has a handful of counts. The V call is TRBV27, the J call TRBJ2-7, with D unclear. The CDR3 consists of 14 residues. V dropped 5 bases and J dropped 2 bases, with 13 bases sitting between them. From germline, CDR1 is MNHEY and CDR2 SMNVEV (reference sequence). The CDR3 region is CASSPRTLTYEQYF. In nucleotides, the CDR3 is TGTGCCAGCAGTCCACGTACCCTAACCTACGAGCAGTACTTC.

This clonotype was seen a few times. This rearrangement joins TRBV5-1 to TRBJ2-5; 9 nucleotides line up with TRBD2. The junction had 7 bases not matched to a gene; V was cut back by 4 bases and J by 3 bases. The germline CDR1 and CDR2 sequences are SGHRS and YFSETQ. The CDR3 is 15 residues long. As DNA, the CDR3 is TGCGCCAGCAGCAGACGGGCGGGAGGGGAAGAGACCCAGTACTTC. It is translated as CASSRRAGGEETQYF.

This clonotype was found a few times. The rearrangement uses TRBV9 and TRBJ1-2, with D maybe TRBD1 (5 bases). V dropped 3 bases and J dropped 4 bases, with 19 bases sitting between them. This CDR3 has 16 residues. Germline V gene lookup returns CDR1 SGDLS and CDR2 YYNGEE. The CDR3 coding sequence is TGTGCCAGCAGCGAGAGTCGGAGAGGGGAAGCCTATGGCTACACCTTC. Its translation is CASSESRRGEAYGYTF.

The CDR3 protein is CASSESEIGAEAFF. The CDR3 coding sequence is TGTGCCAGCAGTGAATCAGAGATCGGGGCTGAAGCTTTCTTT. The chain uses TRBV25-1 and TRBJ1-1; D is ambiguous. Germline values: CDR1 MGHDK, CDR2 SYGVNS. This CDR3 region has 14 residues. Trimming left V 1 base short and J 6 bases short, with 12 bases between.

This clonotype was found a few times. The genes are TRBV2 and TRBJ2-1, with TRBD2 matching 12 bases. This CDR3 is 14 amino acids long. Germline-derived CDR1 and CDR2 are SNHLY and FYNNEI. V lost 7 bases and J lost 9; bases outside the gene matches: 7. The DNA of the CDR3 is TGTGCCAGCAATCGACTAGCGGGAGTTGCTGAGCAGTTCTTC. Protein: CASNRLAGVAEQFF.

The sample holds many counts of this clonotype. The genes are TRBV6-5 and TRBJ2-1; TRBD2 is a possible D gene (6 bases). V lost 4 bases and J 4 bases, leaving 17 bases between the germline ends. CDR3 length: 16 residues. Germline V gene sequence: CDR1 MNHEY, CDR2 SVGAGI. The CDR3 here is CASSSGGSRAYNEQFF. The CDR3 DNA sequence: TGTGCCAGCAGTTCCGGAGGGTCTCGAGCTTACAATGAGCAGTTCTTC.